Below are 10 T cell receptor beta chains sequenced from a single sample in a study of CD8 T cells in Susac syndrome. Reverse transcription of roughly 0.5 to 1 ug RNA was carried out with random hexamers. TCRdb fed the immunoSEQ multiplex PCR reads into MiXCR, producing one record per CDR3 protein. The sample holds about 140,000 distinct CDR3 sequences, approximately 95% seen once. Material for sequencing was CD4+ T cells from PBMCs. These receptors came from a human donor with Susac syndrome.

V gene TRBV7-2 combines with J gene TRBJ2-7; D gene ambiguous. The V end lost 2 bases, the J end lost 1 base, and 9 bases lay between the germline ends. The CDR3 loop spans 14 amino acids. Germline V gene sequence: CDR1 SGHTA, CDR2 FQGNSA. The CDR3 DNA reads TGTGCCAGCAGCTTAAATCCCAGATCCTACGAGCAGTACTTC. Protein sequence: CASSLNPRSYEQYF.

This clonotype was recorded once. The chain is built from TRBV7-2 and TRBJ1-2; possible D gene TRBD1, 5 bases. Trimming removed 1 base at V and 8 bases at J, with 11 bases between. The CDR3 has 13 residues. CDR1 is SGHTA and CDR2 is FQGNSA in the germline V gene. The chain's CDR3 is CASSLDQGRGYTF. The CDR3 DNA is TGTGCCAGCAGCTTAGATCAGGGCAGGGGCTACACCTTC.

The rearrangement uses TRBV30 and TRBJ1-2, with a tentative D call TRBD1 (5 bases). CDR3 length equals 13 residues. Trimming left V 4 bases short and J 0 bases short, with 9 bases between. Germline-derived CDR1 and CDR2 are GTSNPN and SVGIG (reference sequence). DNA for the CDR3: TGTGCCTGGAACCAGGGCGCTAACTATGGCTACACCTTC. Encoded protein: CAWNQGANYGYTF.

J is TRBJ2-3 and V is TRBV9, with D possibly being TRBD1 (6 bases). Trimming removed 0 bases at V and 5 bases at J, with 13 bases between. From germline, CDR1 is SGDLS and CDR2 YYNGEE. The CDR3 totals 15 residues. This CDR3 reads CASSVEGEGRDTQYF. CDR3 DNA: TGTGCCAGCAGCGTAGAGGGGGAAGGGAGAGATACGCAGTATTTT.

The chain couples TRBV7-8 to TRBJ1-2; perhaps TRBD1 as D (5 bases). V lost 1 base and J 2 bases, leaving 8 bases between the germline ends. Germline V gene sequence: CDR1 SGHVS, CDR2 FQNEAQ. This CDR3 contains 14 residues. CDR3 coding DNA: TGTGCCAGCAGCTTAGTCAGGGCGAACTATGGCTACACCTTC. This codes for CASSLVRANYGYTF.

This clonotype has a single count. The V and J genes are TRBV4-1 and TRBJ1-2, with 8 nucleotides matching TRBD1. This CDR3 has 16 amino acids. V shed 0 bases and J 7 bases; nucleotides not matched to a gene: 10. Germline values: CDR1 MGHRA, CDR2 YSYEKL. The CDR3 sequence is CASSQDRLQGAIGYTF. CDR3 in DNA: TGCGCCAGCAGCCAAGATCGCCTCCAGGGGGCGATTGGCTACACCTTC.

The gene calls are TRBV12-3 or TRBV12-4 and TRBJ2-7; D may be TRBD1 (6 bases). CDR3 length: 16 amino acids. Trimming removed 4 bases at V and 1 base at J, with 17 bases between. The CDR3 nucleotides read TGTGCCAGCAGTTCACGAACCTTGACAGGTTCCTACGAGCAGTACTTC. Translated, it gives CASSSRTLTGSYEQYF.

The J gene is TRBJ2-7, the V gene TRBV28, with 7 nucleotides matching TRBD1. V gave up 5 bases and J gave up 4 bases; unmatched junction bases: 8. Per the germline V gene, CDR1 is MDHEN and CDR2 is SYDVKM. The CDR3 runs 14 residues. This chain's CDR3 is CASSGTAPSYEQYF. CDR3 DNA: TGTGCCAGCAGTGGGACAGCGCCGTCGTACGAGCAGTACTTC.

The DNA for the CDR3 is TGTGCCAGCAGCCGACCGGACGGGAACTATGGCTACACCTTC. This codes for CASSRPDGNYGYTF. The V gene is TRBV5-4, the J gene TRBJ1-2; D not resolved. Trimming took 4 bases from V and 2 from J, leaving 12 bases between them. This CDR3 comprises 14 residues. Germline assignment: CDR1 SGHNT and CDR2 YYREEE (reference sequence).

This sequence joins TRBV20-1 and TRBJ2-1; 9 bases match TRBD1. The CDR3 covers 14 residues. V shed 4 bases, J shed 6 bases, and the junction held 7 bases outside the gene matches. CDR1 is DFQATT, CDR2 SNEGSKA, per germline (reference sequence). This CDR3 reads CSANRDRVSNEQFF. The CDR3 DNA follows: TGCAGTGCTAACCGGGACAGGGTAAGCAATGAGCAGTTCTTC.